The rows below give T cell receptor beta chains drawn from one sample of a study of human versus mouse CDR3 diversity and MHC coevolution. Produced via immunoSEQ multiplex PCR; TCRdb's table is partial and in-frame only. The sample has fewer than 80,000 clones, 92% seen once. The sequenced sample was naive CD4+ T cells from blood. These receptors originate from a person aged 25 to 69 in good health. Each CDR3 is given with its conserved first and last residue. A D gene is named only where the DNA matches it firmly. Not every row has a clone size; where given, it reads once, few, many or a size class.

TRBJ2-1 | TRBD2 | TRBV25-1 | . | TGTGCCAGCAGTGAATTAGCGGGGGGGCAAAGTGAGCAGTTCTTC | CASSELAGGQSEQFF
TRBJ2-1 | TRBD2 | TRBV6-1 | . | TGTGCCAGCAGTCCAGGGACTAGCGGTCGCAATGAGCAGTTCTTC | CASSPGTSGRNEQFF
TRBJ2-5 | TRBD2 | TRBV2 | . | TGTGCCAGCAGTGCCGCGGTAGCGGGAGTTGTTGAGACCCAGTACTTC | CASSAAVAGVVETQYF
TRBJ1-4 | . | TRBV18 | few | TGTGCCAGCTCACCAGTAGAGGGTGAAAAACTGTTTTTT | CASSPVEGEKLFF
TRBJ2-1 | TRBD2 | TRBV10-3 | . | TGTGCCATCAGTGCATGGACTAGCAAAAATGAGCAGTTCTTC | CAISAWTSKNEQFF
TRBJ1-5 | . | TRBV6-1 | . | TGTGCCAGCAGTTCCCAGGGAACGGATCAGCCCCAGCATTTT | CASSSQGTDQPQHF
TRBJ2-1 | . | TRBV5-6 | . | TGTGCCAGCAGCTTGGCCTACGGACAGCCCTCGAATGAGCAGTTCTTC | CASSLAYGQPSNEQFF
TRBJ2-5 | TRBD2 | TRBV2 | . | TGTGCCAGCATGACGGGGGGAGGGAGTGAGACCCAGTACTTC | CASMTGGGSETQYF
TRBJ2-7 | . | TRBV6-1 | once | TGTGCCAGCAGTGCAACCTACGAGCAGTACTTC | CASSATYEQYF
TRBJ2-7 | . | TRBV28 | . | TGTGCCAGCACGCAGGGTTATTCTAACGAGCAGTACTTC | CASTQGYSNEQYF
TRBJ1-2 | . | TRBV30 | . | TGTGCCTGGAGACGGACACAGGGTCCGGAGAACTATGGCTACACCTTC | CAWRRTQGPENYGYTF
TRBJ2-1 | TRBD1 | TRBV27 | . | TGTGCCAGCAGAACCGGGACAGGAGGATACAATGAGCAGTTCTTC | CASRTGTGGYNEQFF
TRBJ2-7 | . | TRBV27 | . | TGTGCCGTCGGGGAAGGGGGGGGCTACGAGCAGTACTTC | CAVGEGGGYEQYF
TRBJ1-2 | TRBD1 | TRBV4-1 | . | TGCGCCAGCAGCCAATTACAGGGGTCATACCTCTATGGCTACACCTTC | CASSQLQGSYLYGYTF
TRBJ1-2 | . | TRBV19 | . | TGTGCCAGTAGTATCGGTCAGGGGATTGGCTACACCTTC | CASSIGQGIGYTF
TRBJ1-2 | TRBD1 | TRBV6-1 | . | TGTGCCAGCAGCCGCGGGACAGGGGTCGGCTACACCTTC | CASSRGTGVGYTF
TRBJ2-7 | TRBD1 | TRBV7-9 | . | TGTGCCAGCAGCTTCAGTACAGGGGTCCACGAGCAGTACTTC | CASSFSTGVHEQYF
TRBJ1-6 | TRBD1 | TRBV27 | . | TGTGCCAGCAGACTTTCGGACAGGGACCTTTCACCCCTCCACTTT | CASRLSDRDLSPLHF
TRBJ1-2 | . | TRBV5-4 | once | TGTGCCAGCAGCTTGGGGACAGTGGGTGTCTATGGCTACACCTTC | CASSLGTVGVYGYTF
TRBJ2-7 | . | TRBV2 | . | TGTGCCAGCAGTGGAAAGGGGTCCGGTTACGAGCAGTACTTC | CASSGKGSGYEQYF
TRBJ1-2 | TRBD1 | TRBV30 | . | TGTGCCTGGGACAGGGATGGCTATGGCTACACCTTC | CAWDRDGYGYTF
TRBJ1-2 | . | TRBV25-1 | . | TGTGCCAGCAGCGAAAGACAAGTTAACTATGGCTACACCTTC | CASSERQVNYGYTF
TRBJ2-2 | . | TRBV30 | . | TGTGCCGGAGGATACGCGGAGGAGCTGTTTTTT | CAGGYAEELFF
TRBJ2-7 | . | TRBV19 | few | TGTGCCAGTAGTATAGTCTACCCCTACGAGCAGTACTTC | CASSIVYPYEQYF
TRBJ1-1 | . | TRBV12-1 | . | TGTGCCAGCAGCTTTGCAGGGAGGGTCCGGGTAGACACTGAAGCTTTCTTT | CASSFAGRVRVDTEAFF
TRBJ2-3 | TRBD1 | TRBV18 | . | TGTGCCAGCTCACCCACTACAGGGGGTAGCACAGATACGCAGTATTTT | CASSPTTGGSTDTQYF
TRBJ2-2 | TRBD2 | TRBV29-1 | . | TGCAGCGTTGTTGCGGGGGGGCGAGGCGGGGAGCTGTTTTTT | CSVVAGGRGGELFF
TRBJ2-4 | TRBD2 | TRBV19 | . | TGTGCCAGTAGTGTAACCCGACTAGCGGGATCGGGCAAAAACATTCAGTACTTC | CASSVTRLAGSGKNIQYF
TRBJ2-7 | . | TRBV7-2 | . | TGTGCCAGCAGCTTAGCTGGGCCGAGCGAGCAGTACTTC | CASSLAGPSEQYF
TRBJ2-3 | TRBD2 | TRBV7-6 | . | TGTGCCAGCAGCTTCCGACCTAGCGGGAGTGGCACCCATGGCACAGATACGCAGTATTTT | CASSFRPSGSGTHGTDTQYF
TRBJ1-1 | . | TRBV14 | . | TGTGCCAGCAGCCGTACTAACACTGAAGCTTTCTTT | CASSRTNTEAFF
TRBJ2-7 | TRBD1 | TRBV27 | . | TGTGCCAGCAGGGATCGGGACAGGGGGCTTTACGAGCAGTACTTC | CASRDRDRGLYEQYF
TRBJ2-7 | TRBD2 | TRBV30 | . | TGTGCCTGGAGTGTACGGGAGGGGACTCAGCAGTACTTC | CAWSVREGTQQYF
TRBJ1-2 | TRBD1 | TRBV9 | . | TGTGCCAGCAGCGTAGACCAGGGGGATGGCTACACCTTC | CASSVDQGDGYTF
TRBJ1-1 | TRBD1 | TRBV9 | . | TGTGCCAGCAGCGTAAGCCAGGGGGCGTTGAACACTGAAGCTTTCTTT | CASSVSQGALNTEAFF
TRBJ1-1 | . | TRBV9 | . | TGTGCCAGCAGCGTAGTGATAGAGATGAACACTGAAGCTTTCTTT | CASSVVIEMNTEAFF
TRBJ2-2 | TRBD1 | TRBV27 | . | TGTGCCAGCAGTTTACGGTCGAACCCGGGACAGCCCACCGGGGAGCTGTTTTTT | CASSLRSNPGQPTGELFF
TRBJ2-5 | . | TRBV7-2 | . | TGTGCCAGCAGCTTAGCAGGAGTCGGATTGGAGCAGTACTTC | CASSLAGVGLEQYF
TRBJ2-5 | . | TRBV9 | . | TGTGCCAGCAGCGTCCGGGGACACCCGGATGAGACCCAGTACTTC | CASSVRGHPDETQYF
TRBJ2-1 | . | TRBV10-3 | . | TGTGCCATCAGTGAGTCGAGGGGAGGCTACAATGAGCAGTTCTTC | CAISESRGGYNEQFF
TRBJ1-1 | . | TRBV5-4 | . | TGTGCCAGCAGCCCGCGAGGAAACACTGAAGCTTTCTTT | CASSPRGNTEAFF
TRBJ1-4 | . | TRBV11-2 | . | TGTGCCAGCAGCTTAGTAGGGGGTGCAACTAATGAAAAACTGTTTTTT | CASSLVGGATNEKLFF
TRBJ2-1 | . | TRBV4-1 | . | TGCGCCAGCAGCCAGGACACTTGGAATGAGCAGTTCTTC | CASSQDTWNEQFF
TRBJ1-5 | TRBD1 | TRBV9 | . | TGTGCCAGCAGCGTCCAGGGGGCCGTTGATCAGCCCCAGCATTTT | CASSVQGAVDQPQHF
TRBJ1-2 | TRBD1 | TRBV10-3 | . | TGTGCCATCAGTCGGACCGGGACAGGGGAGTTCTATGGCTACACCTTC | CAISRTGTGEFYGYTF
TRBJ2-7 | TRBD2 | TRBV6-9 | . | TGTGCCAGCAGTTCTAAGACTAGCGCGCATTACGAGCAGTACTTC | CASSSKTSAHYEQYF
TRBJ1-2 | TRBD1 | TRBV27 | . | TGTGCCAGCAGTTTCTCTCAGGGGGCCTATGGCTACACCTTC | CASSFSQGAYGYTF
TRBJ2-1 | TRBD1 | TRBV6-1 | . | TGTGCCAGCCCTAGGGACAGGGTGGACAATGAGCAGTTCTTC | CASPRDRVDNEQFF
TRBJ1-3 | . | TRBV10-2 | . | TGCGCCAGCAGTGAAGCTGGCTCTGGAAACACCATATATTTT | CASSEAGSGNTIYF
TRBJ2-7 | . | TRBV6-1 | once | TGTGCCAGCAGTCCGGAGGCGGCCTCCTACGAGCAGTACTTC | CASSPEAASYEQYF
TRBJ2-7 | TRBD1 | TRBV19 | . | TGTGCCAGTAGTCCCGACAGGGCCCATGGCGAGCAGTACTTC | CASSPDRAHGEQYF
TRBJ1-4 | TRBD1 | TRBV6-6 | . | TGTGCCAGCAGGGAAATCAGGGGGCAGGAGGGAAAACTGTTTTTT | CASREIRGQEGKLFF
TRBJ1-1 | TRBD1 | TRBV4-1 | . | TGCGCCAGCAGCCCGGGACAGGGGGCGACTGAAGCTTTCTTT | CASSPGQGATEAFF
TRBJ2-4 | . | TRBV4-1 | . | TGCGCCAGCAGCCAAGACCCAGGGTGGAAGGTATTAGCCAAAAACATTCAGTACTTC | CASSQDPGWKVLAKNIQYF
TRBJ2-2 | TRBD1 | TRBV7-2 | once | TGTGCCAGCAGCTCATCGACAGGGGGCTTGATCGGGGAGCTGTTTTTT | CASSSSTGGLIGELFF
TRBJ2-7 | . | TRBV4-1 | . | TGCGCCAGCAGCCAGGACGGACAGGGAGGGTCCTACGAGCAGTACTTC | CASSQDGQGGSYEQYF
TRBJ2-1 | . | TRBV18 | . | TGTGCCAGCTCTCCTAAGCGGACGTCGTGGCAGTTCTTC | CASSPKRTSWQFF
TRBJ2-5 | . | TRBV4-2 | . | TGTGCCAGCAGCCAGTGGGCGGGGGCCCAGGAGACCCAGTACTTC | CASSQWAGAQETQYF
TRBJ2-3 | . | TRBV7-9 | . | TGTGCCAGCAGCTTGACCTCGGGACAACCTACAGATACGCAGTATTTT | CASSLTSGQPTDTQYF
TRBJ2-7 | TRBD1 | TRBV28 | . | TGTGCCAGCGGATCTACGGCCGGGCAGGGGGTCTACGAGCAGTACTTC | CASGSTAGQGVYEQYF